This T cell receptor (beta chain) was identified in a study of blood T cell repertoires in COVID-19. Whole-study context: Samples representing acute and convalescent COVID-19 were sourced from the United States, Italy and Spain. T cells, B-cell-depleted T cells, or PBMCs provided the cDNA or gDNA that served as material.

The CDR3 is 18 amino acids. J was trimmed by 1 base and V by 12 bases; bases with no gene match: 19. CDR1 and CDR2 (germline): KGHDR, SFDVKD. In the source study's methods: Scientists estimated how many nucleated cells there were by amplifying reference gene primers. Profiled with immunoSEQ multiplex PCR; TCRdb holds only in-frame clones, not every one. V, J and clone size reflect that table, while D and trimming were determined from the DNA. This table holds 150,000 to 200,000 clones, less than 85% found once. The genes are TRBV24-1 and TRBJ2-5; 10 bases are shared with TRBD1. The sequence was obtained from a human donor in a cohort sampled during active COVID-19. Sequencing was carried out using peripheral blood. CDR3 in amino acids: CAPLRGTGAKIFQETQYF. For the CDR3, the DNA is TGTGCCCCTCTTAGGGGGACAGGGGCGAAAATATTCCAAGAGACCCAGTACTTC.